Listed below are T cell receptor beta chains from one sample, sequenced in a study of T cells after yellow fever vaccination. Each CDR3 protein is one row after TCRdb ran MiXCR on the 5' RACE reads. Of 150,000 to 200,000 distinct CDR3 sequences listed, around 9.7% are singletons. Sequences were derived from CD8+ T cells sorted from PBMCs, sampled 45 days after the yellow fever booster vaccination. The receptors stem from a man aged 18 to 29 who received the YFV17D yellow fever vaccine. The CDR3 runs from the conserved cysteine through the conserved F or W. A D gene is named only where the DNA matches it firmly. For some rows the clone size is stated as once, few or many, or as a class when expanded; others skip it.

TGTGCCAGCAGTTACCAGGGTGGTAATCAGCCCCAGCATTTT | CASSYQGGNQPQHF | TRBV6-5 | few | NA | TRBJ1-5 | 14
TGTGCCAGTAGACTAGCTTACAATGAGCAGTTCTTC | CASRLAYNEQFF | TRBV19 | NA | NA | TRBJ2-1 | 12
TGTGCCACCAGCAGAGATAGTTCTGGGACAGGGAGAGCGCGCGAGCAGTACTTC | CATSRDSSGTGRAREQYF | TRBV15 | few | TRBD1 | TRBJ2-7 | 18
TGTGCCAGCAGACCAGAAGTCGAATTCTATGGCTACACCTTC | CASRPEVEFYGYTF | TRBV2 | NA | NA | TRBJ1-2 | 14
TGCGCCAGCAGCCTGAGTTGGCAGTCTCCCTATGGCTACACCTTC | CASSLSWQSPYGYTF | TRBV4-3 | many | NA | TRBJ1-2 | 15
TGTGCCAGCAGCACAGGCTTCTCTGGAAACACCATATATTTT | CASSTGFSGNTIYF | TRBV12-3/TRBV12-4 | NA | NA | TRBJ1-3 | 14
TGTGCCAGCAGCTTCGGTGAAGGACCGGAAGCTTTCTTT | CASSFGEGPEAFF | TRBV5-6 | NA | NA | TRBJ1-1 | 13
TGTGCCAGCTTGGATGGGACTTCGTACAATGAGCAGTTCTTC | CASLDGTSYNEQFF | TRBV5-4 | NA | NA | TRBJ2-1 | 14
TGTGCCAGCAGCCCCAGGACAGGGGGGAACACTGAAGCTTTCTTT | CASSPRTGGNTEAFF | TRBV7-9 | NA | TRBD1 | TRBJ1-1 | 15
TGCGCCAGCAGCCAAGTGGGGTTCAGTGGTGGTGGTACGCAGTATTTT | CASSQVGFSGGGTQYF | TRBV4-1 | NA | NA | TRBJ2-3 | 16
TGTGCCAGCAGTTATCCAGCGGGGGGCCAGAACACAGATACGCAGTATTTT | CASSYPAGGQNTDTQYF | TRBV6-2/TRBV6-3 | NA | TRBD2 | TRBJ2-3 | 17
TGTGCCAGCAGCTTATTGATCTTGGGGTCGAAGGAGACCCAGTACTTC | CASSLLILGSKETQYF | TRBV7-9 | NA | NA | TRBJ2-5 | 16
TGTGCCAGCACCGGGCAGGGATCCCCCTCGGATGAGCAGTTCTTC | CASTGQGSPSDEQFF | TRBV12-3/TRBV12-4 | NA | NA | TRBJ2-1 | 15
TGCGCCAGCAGCCCATGGAACTTGAACACTGAAGCTTTCTTT | CASSPWNLNTEAFF | TRBV5-1 | NA | NA | TRBJ1-1 | 14
TGTGCCAGTAGTATGGATCGAGGGGAGACCCAGTACTTC | CASSMDRGETQYF | TRBV19 | NA | NA | TRBJ2-5 | 13
TGTGCCAGCAGTGGGGCCGGGACAGGGCCCTACGAGCAGTACTTC | CASSGAGTGPYEQYF | TRBV27 | NA | TRBD1 | TRBJ2-7 | 15